The rows below give T cell receptor beta chains drawn from one sample of a study of blood T cells in healthy people across ages. TCRdb called the 5' RACE reads again in MiXCR, with one record for every CDR3 protein. The data contain some 850,000 distinct CDR3 sequences, around 24% of them singletons. The same sample was also studied in work on T cells of mothers and their children.

Sequenced: blood. These receptors all stem from a boy under 18 in good health. The CDR3 runs from the conserved cysteine through the conserved F or W. A D gene is named only where the DNA matches it firmly. Clone size appears in some rows only: once, few, many, or a class for an expanded clone.

TRBJ1-6,-,TRBV20-1,-,TGCAGTGCTTCCCACTCCTGGGTGAATAATTCACCCCTCCACTTT,CSASHSWVNNSPLHF
TRBJ2-7,-,TRBV5-1,-,TGCGCCAGCAGCTTGTCCGGCAAGACGAAAGAGCAGTACTTC,CASSLSGKTKEQYF
TRBJ2-3,-,TRBV13,TRBD1,TGTGCCAGCAGCAAAACAGGGGAAAGCACAGATACGCAGTATTTT,CASSKTGESTDTQYF
TRBJ2-5,-,TRBV12-3/TRBV12-4,TRBD2,TGTGCCAGCAGTTCCCCGGGTAGCGGGGGGGTAGGGGGCCAAGAGACCCAGTACTTC,CASSSPGSGGVGGQETQYF
TRBJ2-7,-,TRBV5-1,-,TGCGCCAGCAGCTTGGCCGGCCCGCCTCACACCTACGAGCAGTACTTC,CASSLAGPPHTYEQYF
TRBJ1-2,-,TRBV12-3/TRBV12-4,TRBD1,TGTGCCAGCACGCTGCAGGGGGAACTCTATGGCTACACCTTC,CASTLQGELYGYTF
TRBJ1-1,few,TRBV4-1,-,TGCGCCAGCAGTCAAGGGTGGGGAGGAGGGACTGAAGCTTTCTTT,CASSQGWGGGTEAFF
TRBJ2-7,-,TRBV20-1,TRBD1,TGCAGTGCTAGGGGGGCAGGGGGCCTCTCCTACGAGCAGTACTTC,CSARGAGGLSYEQYF
TRBJ2-5,-,TRBV12-3/TRBV12-4,-,TGTGCCAGCAGCCGGGGCCAGAAAGGGACCCAGTACTTC,CASSRGQKGTQYF
TRBJ2-7,-,TRBV19,TRBD2,TGTGCCAGTAGTCCCTCTTTAGCGGGGGGAAAGGAGCAGTACTTC,CASSPSLAGGKEQYF
TRBJ2-5,many,TRBV12-3/TRBV12-4,-,TGTGCCAGCAGGCGGGGACAGCAAGAGACCCAGTACTTC,CASRRGQQETQYF